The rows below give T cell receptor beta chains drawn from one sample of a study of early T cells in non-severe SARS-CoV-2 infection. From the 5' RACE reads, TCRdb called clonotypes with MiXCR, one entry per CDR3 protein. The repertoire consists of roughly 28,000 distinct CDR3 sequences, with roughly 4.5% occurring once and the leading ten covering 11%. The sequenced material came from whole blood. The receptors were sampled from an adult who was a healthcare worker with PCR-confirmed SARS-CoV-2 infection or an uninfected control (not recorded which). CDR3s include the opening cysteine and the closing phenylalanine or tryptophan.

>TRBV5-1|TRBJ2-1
CASSLRAQDLGEQFF
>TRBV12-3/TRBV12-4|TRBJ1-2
CASSPQVTTYGYTF
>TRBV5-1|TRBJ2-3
CASSFGTSGSTDTQYF
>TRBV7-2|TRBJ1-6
CASSLQGVGSPLHF
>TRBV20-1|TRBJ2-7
CSLGPGSREQYF
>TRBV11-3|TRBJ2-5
CASEGLAAETQYF
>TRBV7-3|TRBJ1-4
CASSLNPATNEKLFF
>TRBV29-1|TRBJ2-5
CSVALGQGKETQYF
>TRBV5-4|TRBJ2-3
CASSLDPSGSSF
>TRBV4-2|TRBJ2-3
CASSQDRPISGTGVKDTQYF
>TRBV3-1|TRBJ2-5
CASSQRGQDQETQYF
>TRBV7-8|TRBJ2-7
CASSLVLAGGLGSYEQYF
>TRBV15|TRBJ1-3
CATSGVSSGNTIYF
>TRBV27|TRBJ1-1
CASSLRLGAVGTEAFF
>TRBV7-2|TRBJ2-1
CASSLLREWNEQFF
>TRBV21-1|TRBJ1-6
CASSKPPGQGPNSPLHF
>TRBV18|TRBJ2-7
CASSPDQGAYEQYF
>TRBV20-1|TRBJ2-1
CSARESSGINEQFF
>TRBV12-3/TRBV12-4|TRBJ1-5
CASSFGAGSNQPQHF
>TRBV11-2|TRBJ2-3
CASSFFGAAADTQYF
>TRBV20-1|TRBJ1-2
CSARDEGGGYGYTF
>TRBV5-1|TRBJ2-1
CASSLAAGGNEQFF
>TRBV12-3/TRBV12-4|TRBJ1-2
CASRGQGGYGYTF
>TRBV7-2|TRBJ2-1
CASSLESSGSSYNEQFF
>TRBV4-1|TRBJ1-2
CASSQVPGDENGYTF
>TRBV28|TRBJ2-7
CASSTSRQAKGVYEQYF
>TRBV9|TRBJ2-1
CASSSQPTSRRPSSYNEQFF
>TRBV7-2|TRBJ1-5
CASSRGTGVFQPQHF
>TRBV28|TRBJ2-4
CASSLQALGNIQYF
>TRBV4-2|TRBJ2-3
CASSPPGLRTDTQYF
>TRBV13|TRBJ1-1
CASSLGPGGVNTEAFF
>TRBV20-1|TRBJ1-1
CSGREGNTEAFF
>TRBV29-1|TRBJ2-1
CSVEDLFHDGSYNEQFF
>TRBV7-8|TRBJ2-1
CASSTLKGEQFF
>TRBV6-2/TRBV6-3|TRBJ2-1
CASSAGLLSYNEQFF
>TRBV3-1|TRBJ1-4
CASSNGQWFTNEKLFF
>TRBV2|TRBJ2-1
CASSEGLAGAYNEQFF
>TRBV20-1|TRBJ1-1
CSASRQGPEAFF
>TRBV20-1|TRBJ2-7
CSARATGSPYEQYF
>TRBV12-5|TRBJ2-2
CASGLVREGELFF
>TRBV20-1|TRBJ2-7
CSAQEETSSYEQYF
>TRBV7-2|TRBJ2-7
CASSLLEYEQYF
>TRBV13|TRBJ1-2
CASSLGTPKDRGVYGYTF
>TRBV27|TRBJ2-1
CASSKQGAYNEQFF
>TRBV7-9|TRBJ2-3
CASSTRTSGDTQYF
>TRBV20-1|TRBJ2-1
CSAIIGDYNEQFF
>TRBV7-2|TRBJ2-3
CASSLSSQYF
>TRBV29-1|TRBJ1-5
CSVSGEGQPQHF
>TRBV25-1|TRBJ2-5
CASSDPRELETQYF
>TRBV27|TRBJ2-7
CASSLRVSSYEQYF
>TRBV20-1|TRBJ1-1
CSARHPGTTEAFF
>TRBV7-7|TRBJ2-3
CASSKGTSGSTDTQYF
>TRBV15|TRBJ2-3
CATSRAPPGQGTDTQYF
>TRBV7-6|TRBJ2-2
CASSLQPGTVNTGELFF
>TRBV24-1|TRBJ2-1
CATSVLGGGLTNEQFF
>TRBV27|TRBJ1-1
CASSSRQGMYTEAFF
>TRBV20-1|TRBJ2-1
CSASYNEQFF
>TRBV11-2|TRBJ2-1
CASSPGLAGLSSYNEQFF